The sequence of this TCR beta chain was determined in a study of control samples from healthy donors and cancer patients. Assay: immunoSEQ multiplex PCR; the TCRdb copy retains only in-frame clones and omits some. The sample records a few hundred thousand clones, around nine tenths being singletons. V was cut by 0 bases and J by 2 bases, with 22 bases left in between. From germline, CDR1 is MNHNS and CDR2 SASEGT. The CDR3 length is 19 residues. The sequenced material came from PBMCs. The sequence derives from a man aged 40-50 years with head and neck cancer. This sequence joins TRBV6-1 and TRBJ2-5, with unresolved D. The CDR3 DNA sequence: TGTGCCAGCAGTGAAGCGCTTCTAGGGCACCCCCTAACACAAGAGACCCAGTACTTC. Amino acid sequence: CASSEALLGHPLTQETQYF.